These T cell receptor beta chains were read from a single sample in a study of blood T cells in healthy people across ages. In TCRdb, the 5' RACE reads were re-called with MiXCR into one record per CDR3 protein. The sample lists over 700,000 distinct CDR3 sequences, roughly 50% occurring once. Sequenced sample: blood. The receptor source for this set is an elderly man in good health. The CDR3 runs from the conserved cysteine through the conserved F or W. A D gene is named only where the DNA matches it firmly. Some rows have no size entry. The others give once, few or many, or a class for an expanded clone.

TGCAGCGCCCGTATCGACGAGCAGTTCTTC	CSARIDEQFF	few	TRBV29-1	TRBJ2-1	.
TGTGCCAGCTCACCGGGGGCAGACCCCTCCTATGGCTACACCTTC	CASSPGADPSYGYTF	.	TRBV18	TRBJ1-2	.
TGCAGCGTTGGGGGCGGCGAGCAGTACTTC	CSVGGGEQYF	few	TRBV29-1	TRBJ2-7	.
TGCGCCAGCAGCTTCCGACAGGGATACTACAATGAGCAGTTCTTC	CASSFRQGYYNEQFF	.	TRBV5-1	TRBJ2-1	TRBD1
TGTGCCAGCAGCGAGGGACTTTACAATGAGCAGTTCTTC	CASSEGLYNEQFF	.	TRBV5-5	TRBJ2-1	.
TGTGCCACCAGTGACTGGGACAAGGGCGAGCAGTACTTC	CATSDWDKGEQYF	.	TRBV24-1	TRBJ2-7	.
TGTGCCAGCAGCCCCGAGATAATACAGGGAGGGAGCAGAGACGCGTATTTT	CASSPEIIQGGSRDAYF	.	TRBV9	TRBJ2-3	.
TGCAGTGCTAGAGATACAGGGTTTGCCCAAGAGACCCAGTACTTC	CSARDTGFAQETQYF	.	TRBV20-1	TRBJ2-5	.
TGTGCCACCAGTGATTTGGGACAGGGGGACACACAAGAGACCCAGTACTTC	CATSDLGQGDTQETQYF	.	TRBV24-1	TRBJ2-5	TRBD1
TGTGCCAGCGCCCTAGGCGGGGGGATAGATACGCAGTATTTT	CASALGGGIDTQYF	once	TRBV27	TRBJ2-3	TRBD2
TGCAGTGCTAGTGGTGTTGCGGGAGGGAACTCCTACGAGCAGTACTTC	CSASGVAGGNSYEQYF	.	TRBV20-1	TRBJ2-7	TRBD2
TGTGCCAGCAGCCTCGGACAGGGGTACGATGAGCAGTTCTTC	CASSLGQGYDEQFF	.	TRBV3-1	TRBJ2-1	TRBD1
TGTGCCAGCAAAAACCCCCTAGAGCAGTACTTC	CASKNPLEQYF	few	TRBV6-6	TRBJ2-7	.
TGTGCCAGCAGCTTAACCCCAACCTCTGGGGCCAACGTCCTGACTTTC	CASSLTPTSGANVLTF	.	TRBV7-3	TRBJ2-6	.
TGTGCCACCAGTGATTCCACCCCTGGGGCCAACGTCCTGACTTTC	CATSDSTPGANVLTF	.	TRBV24-1	TRBJ2-6	.
TGTGCCAGCAGTGAAGTGGGGGGCGAGCAGTACTTC	CASSEVGGEQYF	.	TRBV2	TRBJ2-7	.
TGTGCCAGCAGCGCAGCTCTCAATGGATACGCGTATTTT	CASSAALNGYAYF	few	TRBV11-2	TRBJ2-3	.
TGTGCCACCAGTGATCAGCGGGAGACCTCCTACGAGCAGTACTTC	CATSDQRETSYEQYF	.	TRBV24-1	TRBJ2-7	TRBD2
TGCAGTGCTAGAGACCGGGGGATGGGGACCCAGTACTTC	CSARDRGMGTQYF	.	TRBV20-1	TRBJ2-5	.
TGTGCCAGCTCACCCCGAACGGTAAGCTCCTACGAGCAGTACTTC	CASSPRTVSSYEQYF	few	TRBV18	TRBJ2-7	.
TGTGCCAGCAGTGTTACGGCCCTTCGGTACGAGCAGTACTTC	CASSVTALRYEQYF	few	TRBV27	TRBJ2-7	.
TGCAGCGCCTGGCGGGGTGTCACTGAAGCTTTCTTT	CSAWRGVTEAFF	.	TRBV29-1	TRBJ1-1	.
TGTGCCAGCAGTCCTACCCGGGGGGGCGAGCAGTACTTC	CASSPTRGGEQYF	few	TRBV7-2	TRBJ2-7	TRBD2
TGTGCCAGCTCGGACAGGGGGCAAGACAGATACGCGTATTTT	CASSDRGQDRYAYF	.	TRBV27	TRBJ2-3	TRBD1
TGTGCCGGCAGCCCCCCGGATGACGAGCAGTACTTC	CAGSPPDDEQYF	.	TRBV28	TRBJ2-7	.
TGCGCCAGCAGCTTGGACAGAAAGGGTCATGGCTACACCTTC	CASSLDRKGHGYTF	.	TRBV5-1	TRBJ1-2	.
TGTGCCAGCAGGTCAGCGGTAGGGAGTGGGGCCTACGAGCAGTACTTC	CASRSAVGSGAYEQYF	.	TRBV7-9	TRBJ2-7	.
TGCGCCAGCAGCCCTGACAGGGTCCGGGACTATGGCTACACCTTC	CASSPDRVRDYGYTF	few	TRBV4-1	TRBJ1-2	TRBD1
TGTGCCAGCAGGATACAGGGTTTAGTGAGTGGCTACACCTTC	CASRIQGLVSGYTF	.	TRBV6-4	TRBJ1-2	.
TGTGCCATCAGTGAGTCCGTAGCGGACTCCTACAATGAGCAGTTCTTC	CAISESVADSYNEQFF	.	TRBV10-3	TRBJ2-1	.
TGCAGCGTTGGACCTAGGACTAGCGGAGACCTTTACAATGAGCAGTTCTTC	CSVGPRTSGDLYNEQFF	few	TRBV29-1	TRBJ2-1	TRBD2